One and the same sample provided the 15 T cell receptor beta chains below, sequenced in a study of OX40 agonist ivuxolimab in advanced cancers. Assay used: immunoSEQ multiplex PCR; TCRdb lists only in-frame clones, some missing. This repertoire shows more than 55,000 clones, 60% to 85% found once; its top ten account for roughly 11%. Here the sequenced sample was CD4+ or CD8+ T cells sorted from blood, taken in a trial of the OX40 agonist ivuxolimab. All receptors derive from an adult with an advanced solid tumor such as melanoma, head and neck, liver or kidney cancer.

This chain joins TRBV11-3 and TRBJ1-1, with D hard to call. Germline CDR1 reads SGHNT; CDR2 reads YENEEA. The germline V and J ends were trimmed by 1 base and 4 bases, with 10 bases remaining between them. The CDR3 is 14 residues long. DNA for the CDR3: TGTGCCAGCAGCTTAGGCGGACCGAGCACTGAAGCTTTCTTT. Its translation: CASSLGGPSTEAFF.

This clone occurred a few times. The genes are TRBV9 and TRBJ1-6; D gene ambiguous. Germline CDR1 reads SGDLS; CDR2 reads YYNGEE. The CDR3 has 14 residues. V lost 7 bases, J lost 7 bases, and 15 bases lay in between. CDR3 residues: CASASGQTNSPLHF. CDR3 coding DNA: TGTGCCAGCGCTAGCGGGCAAACCAATTCACCCCTCCACTTT.

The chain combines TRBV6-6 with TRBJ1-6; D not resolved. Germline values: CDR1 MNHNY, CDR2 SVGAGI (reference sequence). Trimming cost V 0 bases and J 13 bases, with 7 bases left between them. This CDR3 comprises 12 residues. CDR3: CASSYSAIPLHF. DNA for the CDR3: TGTGCCAGCAGTTACTCGGCCATCCCCCTCCACTTT.

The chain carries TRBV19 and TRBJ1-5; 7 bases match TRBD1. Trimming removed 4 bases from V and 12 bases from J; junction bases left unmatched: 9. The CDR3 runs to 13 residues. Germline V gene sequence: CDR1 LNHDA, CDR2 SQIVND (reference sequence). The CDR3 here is CASSNPTGELQHF. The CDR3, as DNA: TGTGCCAGTAGTAATCCCACAGGGGAGCTCCAGCATTTT.

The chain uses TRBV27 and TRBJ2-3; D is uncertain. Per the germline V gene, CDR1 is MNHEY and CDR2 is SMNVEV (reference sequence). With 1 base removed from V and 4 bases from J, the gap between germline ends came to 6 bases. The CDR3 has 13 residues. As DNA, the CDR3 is TGTGCCAGCAGTTTATATTTGGCAGATACGCAGTATTTT. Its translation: CASSLYLADTQYF.

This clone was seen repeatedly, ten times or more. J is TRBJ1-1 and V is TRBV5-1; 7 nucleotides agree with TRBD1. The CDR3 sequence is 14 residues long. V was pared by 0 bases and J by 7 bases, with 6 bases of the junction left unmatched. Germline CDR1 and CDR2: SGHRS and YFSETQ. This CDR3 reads CASSLGQGINEAFF. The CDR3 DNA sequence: TGCGCCAGCAGCTTGGGACAGGGAATTAATGAAGCTTTCTTT.

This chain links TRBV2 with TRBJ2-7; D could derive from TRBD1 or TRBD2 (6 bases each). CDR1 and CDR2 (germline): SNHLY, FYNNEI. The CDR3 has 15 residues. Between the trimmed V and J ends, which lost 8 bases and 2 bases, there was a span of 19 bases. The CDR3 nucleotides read TGTGCCAGCCGGGTTCGAGGGGGGCGACCCTACGAGCAGTACTTC. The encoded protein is CASRVRGGRPYEQYF.

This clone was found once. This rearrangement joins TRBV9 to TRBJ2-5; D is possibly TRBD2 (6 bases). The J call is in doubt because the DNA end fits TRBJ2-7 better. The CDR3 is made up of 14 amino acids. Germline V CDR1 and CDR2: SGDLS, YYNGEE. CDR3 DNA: TGTGCCAGCAGCGTAGTAGCGGCCGGCGGCGAGCAGTACTTC. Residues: CASSVVAAGGEQYF.

CDR3 nucleotides: TGTGCCAGCAGAACCCGCGGGGACAATGAGAACACTGAAGCTTTCTTT. Encoded protein: CASRTRGDNENTEAFF. The chain joins TRBV7-9 to TRBJ1-1, with D maybe TRBD1 (6 bases). Trimming removed 6 bases at V and 1 base at J, with 18 bases between. Per the germline V gene, CDR1 is SEHNR and CDR2 is FQNEAQ (reference sequence). The CDR3 is 16 residues long.

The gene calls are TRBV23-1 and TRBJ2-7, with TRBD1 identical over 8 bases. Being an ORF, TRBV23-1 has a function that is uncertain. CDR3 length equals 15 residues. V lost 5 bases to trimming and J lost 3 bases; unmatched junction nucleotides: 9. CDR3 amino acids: CASSTKGQGFYEQYF. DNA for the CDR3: TGCGCCAGCAGTACCAAAGGACAGGGATTCTACGAGCAGTACTTC.

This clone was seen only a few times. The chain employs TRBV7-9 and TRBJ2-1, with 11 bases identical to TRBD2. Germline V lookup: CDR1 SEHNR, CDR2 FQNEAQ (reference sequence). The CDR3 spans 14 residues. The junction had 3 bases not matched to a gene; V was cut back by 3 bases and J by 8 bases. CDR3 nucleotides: TGTGCCAGCAGCTTTCTAGCGGGGGGAGATGAGCAGTTCTTC. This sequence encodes CASSFLAGGDEQFF.

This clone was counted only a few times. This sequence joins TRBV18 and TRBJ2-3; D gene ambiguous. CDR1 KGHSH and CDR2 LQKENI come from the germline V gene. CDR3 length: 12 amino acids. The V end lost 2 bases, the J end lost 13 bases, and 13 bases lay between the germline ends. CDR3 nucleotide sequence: TGTGCCAGCTCACCAGACTCCGGTGAGGAGTATTTT. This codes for CASSPDSGEEYF.

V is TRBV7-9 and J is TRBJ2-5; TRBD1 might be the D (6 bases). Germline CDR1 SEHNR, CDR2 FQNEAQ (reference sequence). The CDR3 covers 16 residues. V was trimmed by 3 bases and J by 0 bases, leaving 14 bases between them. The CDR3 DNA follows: TGTGCCAGCAGCTTCTTCAGGGGCCCAAACCAAGAGACCCAGTACTTC. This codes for CASSFFRGPNQETQYF.

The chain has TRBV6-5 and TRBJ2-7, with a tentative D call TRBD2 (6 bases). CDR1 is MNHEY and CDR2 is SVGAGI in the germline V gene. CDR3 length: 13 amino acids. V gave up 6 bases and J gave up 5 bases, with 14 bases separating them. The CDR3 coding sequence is TGTGCCAGCAGGGCCGGGAGTTCCCACGAGCAGTACTTC. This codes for CASRAGSSHEQYF.

DNA for the CDR3: TGTGCCAGCGGTGCCAACACCGGGGAGCTGTTTTTT. Its translation: CASGANTGELFF. The chain joins TRBV6-6 to TRBJ2-2; the D is unclear. Per germline, CDR1 MNHNY and CDR2 SVGAGI (reference sequence). Trimming removed 8 bases from V and 2 bases from J, with 6 bases in between. The CDR3 has 12 residues.